These 26 T cell receptor beta chains came from one sample sequenced in a study of post-analysis software for immune sequencing data. Their antigens are not known. Built from TCR beta cDNA, the libraries had unique molecular identifiers in them. Each CDR3 protein is one row after TCRdb ran MiXCR on the PCR reads. The repertoire holds roughly 700,000 distinct CDR3 sequences, with 30% as singletons. Overall study results and limits: TRBV segments more frequent in patients than in controls numbered five and included TRBV5-6, TRBV5-1 and TRBV20-1.

The sample taken for sequencing was blood. Receptors were obtained from a girl aged 5 to 17 with multiple sclerosis.

This clonotype was observed a single time. The chain has TRBV20-1 and TRBJ2-3, with 10 bases that match TRBD2. V shed 7 bases and J 1 base; nucleotides not matched to a gene: 5. The germline CDR1 and CDR2 sequences are DFQATT and SNEGSKA (reference sequence). The CDR3 contains 14 residues. The CDR3 DNA sequence: TGCAGTGTTCGGGGGACTAGCGGCACAGATACGCAGTATTTT. Its translation: CSVRGTSGTDTQYF.

The genes are TRBV7-8 and TRBJ2-3; D may be TRBD2 (6 bases). Germline V gene sequence: CDR1 SGHVS, CDR2 FQNEAQ. Trimming left V 4 bases short and J 4 bases short, with 15 bases between. The CDR3 is 15 residues long. DNA of the CDR3: TGTGCCAGCAGCTACCGGGACTCACCGTCAGATACGCAGTATTTT. It encodes CASSYRDSPSDTQYF.

The V call is TRBV7-9, the J call TRBJ2-1, with 9 bases that match TRBD1. Per germline, CDR1 SEHNR and CDR2 FQNEAQ (reference sequence). The V and J ends lost 8 bases and 5 bases, in that order; junction bases with no gene match: 10. The CDR3 loop spans 15 amino acids. Written as DNA, the CDR3 is TGTGCCAGCGGGCTCGGACAGGGGAGGAACAATGAGCAGTTCTTC. Translated: CASGLGQGRNNEQFF.

This clonotype turned up a few times. V is TRBV20-1 and J is TRBJ2-3; D may be TRBD2 (5 bases). The germline V and J ends were trimmed by 3 bases and 1 base, with 14 bases remaining between them. Germline V gene data show CDR1 as DFQATT and CDR2 as SNEGSKA (reference sequence). The CDR3 length is 15 residues. The CDR3 coding sequence is TGCAGTGCTAGCAGCCATCGGACTCGCACAGATACGCAGTATTTT. This gives the protein CSASSHRTRTDTQYF.

This clonotype has only a few counts. The chain links TRBV6-5 to TRBJ2-3, with D maybe TRBD2 (6 bases). Trimming took off 0 bases at V and 4 bases at J, with 11 bases between the two ends. Germline-derived CDR1 and CDR2 are MNHEY and SVGAGI. The CDR3 is made up of 15 amino acids. CDR3 DNA sequence: TGTGCCAGCAGTTACTCCGGAGGGCCCCCAGATACGCAGTATTTT. This encodes CASSYSGGPPDTQYF.

The V and J genes are TRBV27 and TRBJ2-3; 9 bases align to TRBD2. The junction had 4 bases not matched to a gene; V was cut back by 6 bases and J by 0 bases. This CDR3 comprises 15 residues. Germline CDR1 MNHEY, CDR2 SMNVEV (reference sequence). As DNA, the CDR3 is TGTGCCAGCAGCACCGGGACTAGCAGCACAGATACGCAGTATTTT. As protein: CASSTGTSSTDTQYF.

This clonotype came up many times. The CDR3 sequence is CSAAPPTSGSYEQYF. DNA for the CDR3: TGCAGTGCCGCACCACCCACTAGCGGTTCCTACGAGCAGTACTTC. The chain couples TRBV20-1 to TRBJ2-7; 8 bases map to TRBD2. Germline assignment: CDR1 DFQATT and CDR2 SNEGSKA (reference sequence). V dropped 6 bases and J dropped 1; count of bases not matched to a gene: 11. The CDR3 sequence is 15 residues long.

This clonotype has ten or more counts. The CDR3 protein is CSKTGVLNEQFF. Written as DNA, the CDR3 is TGCAGCAAAACAGGGGTACTCAATGAGCAGTTCTTC. This chain connects TRBV29-1 to TRBJ2-1, with 7 bases that match TRBD1. Germline V gene sequence: CDR1 SQVTM, CDR2 ANQGSEA. With 8 bases clipped from V and 6 bases from J, the junction kept 7 bases outside the gene matches. The CDR3 length is 12 residues.

The chain combines TRBV6-5 with TRBJ1-1; 7 bases match TRBD1. V was pared by 6 bases and J by 0 bases, with 4 bases of the junction left unmatched. CDR1 is MNHEY, CDR2 SVGAGI, per germline. The CDR3 covers 14 residues. As DNA, the CDR3 is TGTGCCAGCAGCGACAGGGTCCTGAACACTGAAGCTTTCTTT. This gives the protein CASSDRVLNTEAFF.

This clonotype was counted once. A single base separates this from a much larger clone, so it may be a read error. The V and J genes are TRBV6-5 and TRBJ2-1; 7 nucleotides match TRBD2. This CDR3 has 15 residues. Per the germline V gene, CDR1 is MNHEY and CDR2 is SVGAGI. This chain's CDR3 is CACSYSRTSVNEQFF. The CDR3 nucleotides are TGTGCCTGCAGTTACTCTAGGACTAGTGTCAATGAGCAGTTCTTC.

This clonotype was counted ten times or more. The chain couples TRBV20-1 to TRBJ2-7, with 7 bases identical to TRBD2. This CDR3 has 12 residues. V gave up 1 base and J gave up 3 bases; unmatched junction bases: 0. The germline V gene has CDR1 DFQATT and CDR2 SNEGSKA (reference sequence). Here the CDR3 DNA reads TGCAGTGCTAGAGGCGGGGGCTACGAGCAGTACTTC. The encoded protein is CSARGGGYEQYF.

The J gene is TRBJ1-5, the V gene TRBV2, with no clear D. Germline CDR1 SNHLY, CDR2 FYNNEI. The CDR3 totals 14 residues. With 6 bases removed from V and 0 bases from J, the gap between germline ends came to 9 bases. In nucleotides, the CDR3 is TGTGCCAGCAGCCTAGAATATAGCAATCAGCCCCAGCATTTT. This codes for CASSLEYSNQPQHF.

V and J are TRBV18 and TRBJ2-7, with TRBD2 matching over 8 bases. The germline V gene encodes CDR1 KGHSH and CDR2 LQKENI. The CDR3 length is 11 residues. V lost 8 bases and J lost 10; bases outside the gene matches: 7. CDR3 nucleotide sequence: TGTGCCAGCCGGAGCGGGAGTGACCAGTACTTC. This sequence encodes CASRSGSDQYF. Full variable domain (remainder filled in from reference TRBV18 and TRBJ2-7): NAGVMQNPRHLVRRRGQEARLRCSPMKGHSHVYWYRQLPEEGLKFMVYLQKENIIDESGMPKERFSAEFPKEGPSILRIQQVVRGDSAAYFCASRSGSDQYFGPGTRLTVT.

The genes are TRBV20-1 and TRBJ2-5, with 8 bases that match TRBD1. This CDR3 is 13 amino acids long. CDR1 and CDR2 (germline): DFQATT, SNEGSKA (reference sequence). The junction had 9 bases not matched to a gene; V was cut back by 8 bases and J by 4 bases. For the CDR3, the DNA is TGCAGTCCCCGGACAGGGAAGGGAGAGACCCAGTACTTC. Its translation: CSPRTGKGETQYF.

V usage is TRBV10-3 and J usage is TRBJ2-2; tentatively, D is TRBD1 (5 bases). Germline CDR1 reads ENHRY; CDR2 reads SYGVKD. V was shortened by 5 bases and J by 6 bases, with 13 bases between the two germline ends. CDR3 length equals 14 residues. The CDR3 region has the DNA TGTGCCATCAGTTTGGACATACGCGCCGGGGAGCTGTTTTTT. Protein: CAISLDIRAGELFF.

The CDR3 nucleotides are TGCAGTGCTGCCACAGGGTTTAACTATGGCTACACCTTC. Amino acids: CSAATGFNYGYTF. The V call is TRBV20-1, the J call TRBJ1-2; perhaps TRBD1 as D (6 bases). Trimming stripped 5 bases from V and 1 base from J, with 11 bases between. CDR3 length: 13 amino acids. Germline V gives CDR1 DFQATT, CDR2 SNEGSKA (reference sequence).

This clonotype was recorded a few times. J is TRBJ2-5 and V is TRBV29-1; TRBD1 agrees at 8 bases. V lost 6 bases to trimming and J lost 4 bases; unmatched junction nucleotides: 4. Per the germline V gene, CDR1 is SQVTM and CDR2 is ANQGSEA. The CDR3 has 12 residues. The CDR3 coding sequence is TGCAGCGTCCGACAGGGGCTAGAGACCCAGTACTTC. Translating it yields CSVRQGLETQYF.

Of note for this clonotype: The junction departs from germline at one end; a sequencing error may be responsible. The J gene is TRBJ2-5, the V gene TRBV7-6, with 7 bases fitting TRBD2. Germline assignment: CDR1 SGHVS and CDR2 FNYEAQ. This CDR3 has 14 residues. CDR3 nucleotide sequence: TGTGCCAACAGCTTAATCGGGGGGTCGGAGACCCAGTACTTC. It is translated as CANSLIGGSETQYF.

The V call is TRBV2, the J call TRBJ2-3; 9 bases map to TRBD2. Germline loops: CDR1 SNHLY, CDR2 FYNNEI. The CDR3 covers 17 residues. With V trimmed by 4 bases and J by 0 bases, 8 bases remained unmatched. The CDR3 region has the DNA TGTGCCAGCAGTGTCAGAGCGGGGGGAACTAGCACAGATACGCAGTATTTT. Encoded protein: CASSVRAGGTSTDTQYF.

The chain links TRBV9 to TRBJ2-7; 8 bases fit TRBD1. The CDR3 is 14 residues long. J gave up 6 bases and V 3 bases, and 8 bases lay outside the gene matches. CDR1 SGDLS and CDR2 YYNGEE come from the germline V gene. CDR3 in amino acids: CASSARAGGFEQYF. Written as DNA, the CDR3 is TGTGCCAGCAGCGCCCGGGCAGGGGGCTTCGAGCAGTACTTC.

In this sample, this clonotype turned up a few times. The chain joins TRBV20-1 to TRBJ2-3; 10 bases map to TRBD2. This CDR3 contains 15 residues. Germline CDR1 reads DFQATT; CDR2 reads SNEGSKA (reference sequence). The V segment lost 2 bases and the J segment 6 bases; nucleotides outside the gene matches: 8. DNA of the CDR3: TGCAGTGCTAGACCTAGCGGGGGTAGCTGGGATACGCAGTATTTT. Protein product: CSARPSGGSWDTQYF.

The chain joins TRBV24-1 to TRBJ2-1; 12 bases agree with TRBD2. The length of the CDR3 is 14 residues. Germline CDR1 reads KGHDR; CDR2 reads SFDVKD. V shed 9 bases, J shed 6 bases, and the junction held 5 bases outside the gene matches. CDR3 nucleotide sequence: TGTGCCACCGGGACTAGCGGGTCGGCCAATGAGCAGTTCTTC. It specifies CATGTSGSANEQFF.

The chain couples TRBV20-1 to TRBJ1-2; 8 positions match TRBD1. This CDR3 spans 13 amino acids. V trimming: 4 bases; J trimming: 4 bases; junction bases outside the gene matches: 5. The germline V gene has CDR1 DFQATT and CDR2 SNEGSKA (reference sequence). This chain's CDR3 is CSATDRAVYGYTF. CDR3 DNA sequence: TGCAGTGCTACGGACAGGGCGGTCTATGGCTACACCTTC.

The chain combines TRBV7-2 with TRBJ2-5; 8 positions agree with TRBD2. Germline-derived CDR1 and CDR2 are SGHTA and FQGNSA. Trimming took 1 base from V and 4 from J; bases not matched to a gene: 5. The CDR3 loop spans 15 amino acids. The CDR3 spells CTSSLGGGRVETQYF. DNA for the CDR3: TGTACCAGCAGCTTAGGCGGGGGGAGGGTAGAGACCCAGTACTTC. Variable domain in full (rest from reference TRBV7-2 and TRBJ2-5): GAGVSQSPSNKVTEKGKDVELRCDPISGHTALYWYRQSLGQGLEFLIYFQGNSAPDKSGLPSDRFSAERTGGSVSTLTIQRTQQEDSAVYLCTSSLGGGRVETQYFGPGTRLLVL.

In this sample, this clonotype turned up a few times. The chain is built from TRBV3-1 and TRBJ1-2, with 8 bases fitting TRBD1. V trimming: 0 bases; J trimming: 4 bases; junction bases outside the gene matches: 7. The CDR3 is 16 amino acids. Germline-derived CDR1 and CDR2 are LGHDT and YNNKEL (reference sequence). CDR3 DNA sequence: TGTGCCAGCAGCCAAGAGGCATTTGGACAGGGCTATGGCTACACCTTC. Amino acid sequence: CASSQEAFGQGYGYTF.

CDR3 bases: TGTGCCAGCAGCTTCTCCTCGTATCGGGGAGGGTTCAATGAGCAGTTCTTC. Protein: CASSFSSYRGGFNEQFF. The chain couples TRBV5-8 to TRBJ2-1, with TRBD2 identical over 7 bases. V gave up 2 bases and J gave up 6 bases; unmatched junction bases: 14. The CDR3 is 17 residues long. Germline values: CDR1 SGHTS, CDR2 YDEGEE.